This T cell receptor beta chain was sequenced in a study of cytomegalovirus exposure and HLA in healthy donors. Primers: 60 Vbeta forward and 13 Jbeta reverse. The assay was immunoSEQ multiplex PCR, and TCRdb's table has in-frame clones only and misses some. The data contain some 160,000 clones, 78% of them singletons. The study's findings and limits: Among TCR beta chains, those listed as cytomegalovirus-associated numbered about 150.

Comments on this clone: Its specificity is not known.

Input material: PBMCs. The sequence derives from a male donor in good health and CMV-seronegative.

The CDR3 coding sequence is TGTGCCAGCAGCCCGGGACTAGCGAATTACGAGCAGTACTTC. Its protein product is CASSPGLANYEQYF. The chain combines TRBV7-2 with TRBJ2-7; 10 nucleotides line up with TRBD2. This CDR3 has 14 residues. J lost 4 bases, V lost 5 bases, and 5 bases had no gene match. Germline V lookup: CDR1 SGHTA, CDR2 FQGNSA.